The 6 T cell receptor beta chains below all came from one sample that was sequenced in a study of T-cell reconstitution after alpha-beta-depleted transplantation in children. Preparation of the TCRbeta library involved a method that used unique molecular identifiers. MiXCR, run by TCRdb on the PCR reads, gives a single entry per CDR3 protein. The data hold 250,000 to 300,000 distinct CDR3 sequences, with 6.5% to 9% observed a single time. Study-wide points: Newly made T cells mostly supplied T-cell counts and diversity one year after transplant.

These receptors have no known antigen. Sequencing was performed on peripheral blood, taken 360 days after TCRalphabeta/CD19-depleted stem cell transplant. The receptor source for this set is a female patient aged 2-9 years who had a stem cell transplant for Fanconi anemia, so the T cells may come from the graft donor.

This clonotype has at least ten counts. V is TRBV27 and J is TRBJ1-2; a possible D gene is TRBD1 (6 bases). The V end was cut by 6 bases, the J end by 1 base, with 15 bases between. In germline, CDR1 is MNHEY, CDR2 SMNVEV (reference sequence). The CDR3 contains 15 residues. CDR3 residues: CASSRHQGRNYGYTF. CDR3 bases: TGTGCCAGCAGCCGTCACCAGGGGCGTAACTATGGCTACACCTTC.

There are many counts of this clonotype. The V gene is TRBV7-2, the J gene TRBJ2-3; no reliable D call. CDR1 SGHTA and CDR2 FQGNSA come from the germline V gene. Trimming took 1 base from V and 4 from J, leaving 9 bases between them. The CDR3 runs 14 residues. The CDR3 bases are TGTGCCAGCAGCTTAGAATGGGTGGCAGATACGCAGTATTTT. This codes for CASSLEWVADTQYF.

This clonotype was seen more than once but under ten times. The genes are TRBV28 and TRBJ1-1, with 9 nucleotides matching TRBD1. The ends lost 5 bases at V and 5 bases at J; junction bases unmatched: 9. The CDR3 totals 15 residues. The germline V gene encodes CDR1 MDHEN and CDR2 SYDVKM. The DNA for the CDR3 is TGTGCCAGCAGTAAAGGACAGGGGCAGGGGACTGAAGCTTTCTTT. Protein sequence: CASSKGQGQGTEAFF.

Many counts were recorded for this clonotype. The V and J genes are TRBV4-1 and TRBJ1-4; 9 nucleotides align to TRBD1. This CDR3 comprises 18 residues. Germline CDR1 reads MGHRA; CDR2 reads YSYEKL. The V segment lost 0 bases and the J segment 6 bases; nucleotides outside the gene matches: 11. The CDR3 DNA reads TGCGCCAGCAGCCAAGATGGGAGTAGTACAGGGGGCCATGAAAAACTGTTTTTT. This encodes CASSQDGSSTGGHEKLFF.

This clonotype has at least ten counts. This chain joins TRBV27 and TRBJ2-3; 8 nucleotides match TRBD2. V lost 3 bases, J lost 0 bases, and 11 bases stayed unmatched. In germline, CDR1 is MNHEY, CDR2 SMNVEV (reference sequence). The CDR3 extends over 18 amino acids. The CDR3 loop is CASSFQRYSSGSTDTQYF. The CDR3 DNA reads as TGTGCCAGCAGTTTTCAACGGTATTCTAGCGGGAGCACAGATACGCAGTATTTT.

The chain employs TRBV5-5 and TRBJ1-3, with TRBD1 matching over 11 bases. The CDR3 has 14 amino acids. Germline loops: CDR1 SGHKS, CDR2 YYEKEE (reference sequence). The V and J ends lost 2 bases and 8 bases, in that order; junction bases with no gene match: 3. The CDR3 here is CASSFGQGADTIYF. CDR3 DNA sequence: TGTGCCAGCAGCTTCGGACAGGGGGCAGACACCATATATTTT. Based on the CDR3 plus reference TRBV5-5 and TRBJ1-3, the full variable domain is DAGVTQSPTHLIKTRGQQVTLRCSPISGHKSVSWYQQVLGQGPQFIFQYYEKEERGRGNFPDRFSARQFPNYSSELNVNALLLGDSALYLCASSFGQGADTIYFGEGSWLTVV.